The following is a TCR beta chain sequence with its context. The data originate from a study of blood T cell repertoires in COVID-19. For the study at large: The origin of the acute and convalescent COVID-19 samples was the United States, Italy and Spain. PBMCs, B-cell-depleted T cells, or T cells were the source of the cDNA or gDNA that made up the material.

In the original workflow: It was from reference gene primer amplification that nucleated cell counts were estimated. Libraries were prepared by immunoSEQ multiplex PCR; TCRdb keeps only in-frame clonotypes and omits some of them. V and J calls and clone size are as listed in that table; D and trimming were resolved from the DNA. This table has about 64,000 clones, 88% appearing once. Germline CDR1 is SNHLY and CDR2 is FYNNEI. V lost 3 bases to trimming and J lost 4 bases, with 16 bases between them. CDR3 length: 15 residues. The source of this sequence is a man in his 70s with acute or convalescent COVID-19. The chain joins TRBV2 to TRBJ2-7; no definite D call. The sample taken for sequencing was peripheral blood. The CDR3 DNA follows: TGTGCCAGCAGTGAGAACCCAACTGAATTATACGAGCAGTACTTC. Protein product: CASSENPTELYEQYF.